Sequencing of this T cell receptor (beta chain) was carried out in a study of blood T cell repertoires in COVID-19. Study-level background: The United States, Italy and Spain supplied acute and convalescent COVID-19 samples. T cells, B-cell-depleted T cells, or PBMCs provided the cDNA or gDNA that served as material.

The ends lost 8 bases at V and 2 bases at J; junction bases unmatched: 5. The CDR3 extends over 14 amino acids. Per the germline V gene, CDR1 is SQVTM and CDR2 is ANQGSEA. Under the authors' procedure: Reference gene primers were amplified, and this amplification served to estimate nucleated cell counts. The method was immunoSEQ multiplex PCR; TCRdb's version includes in-frame clones alone and lacks a portion of them. For V, J and clone size, that table is used; D and trimming come from the DNA. The data contain about 220,000 clones, less than 90% of them singletons. The chain is built from TRBV29-1 and TRBJ2-1; 11 bases fit TRBD2. Sequencing input: peripheral blood. The receptor was isolated from a woman aged 55-69 years who had recovered from COVID-19. The CDR3 loop reads CSTRLAGTYNEQFF. The CDR3 DNA reads TGCAGCACGAGACTAGCGGGAACCTACAATGAGCAGTTCTTC.